Shown below are 21 T cell receptor beta chains from a single sample sequenced in a study of human T cells and chemical hapten exposure. Each CDR3 protein is one row after TCRdb ran MiXCR on the RACE reads. The sample yields 56,000 or so distinct CDR3 sequences, 8.5% to 10% seen once. Time point: pre-sensitization, week 0. As for treatment: therapeutic diphenylcyclopropenone sensitization with weekly scalp DPC. Unfractionated whole blood was the source from which total RNA was extracted. The starting material was whole blood, obtained in connection with sensitization to the hapten diphenylcyclopropenone (DPC). The receptors derive from a woman under 40 with alopecia areata. Some clones in this sample may be carry-over from other donors' samples.

The chain links TRBV30 to TRBJ1-5, with 7 bases identical to TRBD1. Germline V gene data show CDR1 as GTSNPN and CDR2 as SVGIG (reference sequence). The length of the CDR3 is 16 residues. V dropped 0 bases and J dropped 3; count of bases not matched to a gene: 8. The CDR3 DNA reads as TGTGCCTGGAGTGTACCGGACAGGAGAGACAATCAGCCCCAGCATTTT. Translated: CAWSVPDRRDNQPQHF.

This clonotype was seen many times. The genes are TRBV20-1 and TRBJ1-6, with a possible D match to TRBD1 (6 bases). Germline lookup yields CDR1 DFQATT and CDR2 SNEGSKA (reference sequence). The V end was cut by 0 bases, the J end by 6 bases, with 18 bases between. The CDR3 spans 17 residues. In DNA form, the CDR3 reads TGCAGTGCTAGAGATCTCAATACAGGGCACCCTAATTCACCCCTCCACTTT. Residues: CSARDLNTGHPNSPLHF.

This clonotype was detected ten times or more. The chain is built from TRBV6-5 and TRBJ1-5; tentative D call: TRBD1 (5 bases). CDR3 length: 15 amino acids. The V end was cut by 6 bases, the J end by 2 bases, with 14 bases between. Germline loops: CDR1 MNHEY, CDR2 SVGAGI. CDR3 protein: CASRVGVGGNQPQHF. CDR3 bases: TGTGCCAGCAGGGTAGGGGTCGGGGGCAATCAGCCCCAGCATTTT.

This clonotype came up a few times. This chain links TRBV20-1 with TRBJ2-7, with D hard to call. The CDR3 has 14 amino acids. Between the trimmed V and J ends, which lost 0 bases and 0 bases, there was a span of 9 bases. CDR1 and CDR2 from the germline V gene are DFQATT and SNEGSKA (reference sequence). The CDR3 protein is CSARDPASSYEQYF. DNA for the CDR3: TGCAGTGCTAGAGATCCGGCTAGCTCCTACGAGCAGTACTTC.

This clonotype appeared many times. The V and J genes are TRBV6-1 and TRBJ2-3; 9 positions match TRBD2. The CDR3 is 18 residues long. V shed 0 bases, J shed 3 bases, and the junction held 10 bases outside the gene matches. Germline V CDR1 and CDR2: MNHNS, SASEGT. In DNA form, the CDR3 reads TGTGCCAGCAGTGAAGCACCCTATGTAGCGGGGGCAACAGATACGCAGTATTTT. Its translation: CASSEAPYVAGATDTQYF.

The J gene is TRBJ2-7, the V gene TRBV5-1; D not resolved. Germline assignment: CDR1 SGHRS and CDR2 YFSETQ. The length of the CDR3 is 12 residues. The germline V and J ends were trimmed by 3 bases and 4 bases, with 8 bases remaining between them. Written as DNA, the CDR3 is TGCGCCAGCAGCTCGGACGGGTACGAGCAGTACTTC. The encoded protein is CASSSDGYEQYF.

Ten or more counts support this clonotype. The chain employs TRBV6-2 or TRBV6-3 and TRBJ2-1, with 7 bases lining up with TRBD1. The CDR3 loop spans 14 amino acids. V gave up 2 bases and J gave up 6 bases; unmatched junction bases: 4. Germline V gives CDR1 MNHEY, CDR2 SVGEGT. Written as DNA, the CDR3 is TGTGCCAGCAGTTACCGGACAGGAAGCAATGAGCAGTTCTTC. This sequence encodes CASSYRTGSNEQFF.

This clonotype was detected a few times. V is TRBV7-8 and J is TRBJ2-7; 10 bases map to TRBD2. The germline gives CDR1 SGHVS, CDR2 FQNEAQ. This CDR3 has 17 amino acids. V shed 6 bases, J shed 0 bases, and the junction held 11 bases outside the gene matches. For the CDR3, the DNA is TGTGCCAGCAGGGGGTCCGGGACTAGCGCCTTCTCCTACGAGCAGTACTTC. Its translation is CASRGSGTSAFSYEQYF. The whole variable domain, remainder taken from reference TRBV7-8 and TRBJ2-7, is GAGVSQSPRYKVAKRGQDVALRCDPISGHVSLFWYQQALGQGPEFLTYFQNEAQLDKSGLPSDRFFAERPEGSVSTLKIQRTQQEDSAVYLCASRGSGTSAFSYEQYFGPGTRLTVT.

This clonotype was seen only a few times. This sequence joins TRBV18 and TRBJ1-1; D call uncertain. V lost 4 bases to trimming and J lost 0 bases, with 12 bases between them. In germline, CDR1 is KGHSH, CDR2 LQKENI. This CDR3 is built from 15 residues. The CDR3 loop reads CASSRGQVMNTEAFF. DNA of the CDR3: TGTGCCAGCTCACGTGGGCAGGTCATGAACACTGAAGCTTTCTTT. The entire variable domain, with the rest obtained from reference TRBV18 and TRBJ1-1, is as follows: NAGVMQNPRHLVRRRGQEARLRCSPMKGHSHVYWYRQLPEEGLKFMVYLQKENIIDESGMPKERFSAEFPKEGPSILRIQQVVRGDSAAYFCASSRGQVMNTEAFFGQGTRLTVV.

This sequence joins TRBV7-8 and TRBJ2-1; 9 bases are a match to TRBD1. Germline trimming cut 1 base from V and 15 bases from J; bases unmatched to any gene: 16. The CDR3 is made up of 16 amino acids. The germline gives CDR1 SGHVS, CDR2 FQNEAQ. Written as DNA, the CDR3 is TGTGCCAGCAGCTTAGAGGGGACAGGGATCAGTTTCGGGCGGTTCTTC. It encodes CASSLEGTGISFGRFF.

This clonotype was counted a few times. The V and J genes are TRBV7-2 and TRBJ2-1; 7 bases are shared with TRBD2. V lost 5 bases and J lost 4; bases outside the gene matches: 2. This CDR3 has 13 amino acids. CDR1 is SGHTA, CDR2 FQGNSA, per germline. This chain's CDR3 is CASSPRGYNEQFF. The CDR3 nucleotides are TGTGCCAGCAGCCCGCGGGGGTACAATGAGCAGTTCTTC.

The V and J genes are TRBV20-1 and TRBJ2-1; 11 nucleotides align to TRBD2. The germline V gene encodes CDR1 DFQATT and CDR2 SNEGSKA (reference sequence). The CDR3 covers 15 residues. V lost 7 bases, J lost 7 bases, and 12 bases stayed unmatched. CDR3 in amino acids: CSVYSGGALKNEQFF. The CDR3 region has the DNA TGCAGTGTCTATAGCGGGGGGGCCTTAAAAAATGAGCAGTTCTTC.

This clonotype was counted a few times. This chain links TRBV19 with TRBJ1-1; D is perhaps TRBD1 (5 bases). Germline CDR1 LNHDA, CDR2 SQIVND (reference sequence). The CDR3 covers 14 residues. The V end lost 5 bases, the J end lost 8 bases, and 18 bases lay between the germline ends. CDR3 in amino acids: CASSQGWARSEAFF. In nucleotides, the CDR3 is TGTGCCAGTAGTCAGGGCTGGGCTCGCTCCGAAGCTTTCTTT.

This clonotype was picked up a small number of times. The V and J genes are TRBV12-3 or TRBV12-4 and TRBJ1-2, with D possibly being TRBD1 (5 bases). The V end lost 6 bases, the J end lost 1 base, and 9 bases lay between the germline ends. The CDR3 loop spans 13 amino acids. For the CDR3, the DNA is TGTGCCAGCAGCCACACAGGTAACTATGGCTACACCTTC. It codes for CASSHTGNYGYTF.

This clonotype was picked up many times. J is TRBJ1-4 and V is TRBV12-3 or TRBV12-4; D is perhaps TRBD1 (5 bases). The CDR3 is made up of 14 amino acids. Trimming removed 6 bases at V and 8 bases at J, with 16 bases between. This CDR3 is CASSRSGVGEKLFF. CDR3 nucleotides: TGTGCCAGCAGCCGTTCGGGGGTCGGAGAAAAACTGTTTTTT.

This clonotype has only a few counts. The V call is TRBV4-3, the J call TRBJ2-7; D not certain. V lost 1 base to trimming and J lost 6 bases, with 10 bases between them. Germline CDR1 is LGHNA and CDR2 is YSLEER. The CDR3 covers 13 residues. CDR3 nucleotides: TGCGCCAGCAGCCAAGGACGACCTGGCGAGCAGTACTTC. Protein: CASSQGRPGEQYF.

This clonotype was detected many times. The chain links TRBV6-4 to TRBJ1-5; D possibly corresponds to TRBD1 (5 bases). V was trimmed by 3 bases and J by 9 bases, leaving 12 bases between them. The CDR3 runs to 13 residues. Germline V gives CDR1 MRHNA, CDR2 SNTAGT. The CDR3 nucleotides are TGTGCCAGCAGTGATGCCCCTCAGGGGCCCCAGCATTTT. Translating it yields CASSDAPQGPQHF.

V usage is TRBV6-1 and J usage is TRBJ1-1; the D is unclear. CDR1 MNHNS and CDR2 SASEGT come from the germline V gene. Between the trimmed V and J ends, which lost 3 bases and 4 bases, there was a span of 9 bases. The CDR3 has 13 residues. The CDR3 spells CASSDGLSTEAFF. The CDR3 coding sequence is TGTGCCAGCAGTGATGGACTGAGCACTGAAGCTTTCTTT.

This clonotype was picked up a small number of times. The V call is TRBV28, the J call TRBJ2-3; perhaps D is TRBD1 or TRBD2 (6 bases each). The V gene's germline CDR1 is MDHEN and CDR2 SYDVKM. V was clipped by 10 bases and J by 1 base, with 15 bases between them. CDR3 length: 14 amino acids. CDR3 amino acids: CATRGVFGTDTQYF. In DNA form, the CDR3 reads TGTGCCACAAGGGGGGTGTTTGGCACAGATACGCAGTATTTT.

This clonotype was found a few times. The rearrangement uses TRBV6-6 and TRBJ1-5; perhaps TRBD1 as D (5 bases). The CDR3 sequence is 14 residues long. The ends were cut back, 6 bases at V and 4 bases at J, with 13 bases in the middle. The germline gives CDR1 MNHNY, CDR2 SVGAGI (reference sequence). The CDR3 sequence: CASSKTVQNQPQHF. For the CDR3, the DNA is TGTGCCAGCAGCAAGACAGTACAGAATCAGCCCCAGCATTTT.

The V call is TRBV7-6, the J call TRBJ2-7, with 9 nucleotides matching TRBD1. This CDR3 comprises 14 residues. The V gene's germline CDR1 is SGHVS and CDR2 FNYEAQ. V shed 3 bases and J 4 bases; nucleotides not matched to a gene: 4. The CDR3 coding sequence is TGTGCCAGCAGCTTCGACGACAGGGGGTACGAGCAGTACTTC. This sequence encodes CASSFDDRGYEQYF.